These T cell receptor beta chains were read from a single sample in a study of blood T cell repertoires in COVID-19. Some clones are missing from TCRdb's copy, which holds only in-frame ones; the method was immunoSEQ multiplex PCR. The table shows 250,000 to 300,000 clones, with under 90% occurring only once. Sequenced input: peripheral blood. These receptors originate from a woman aged 18-35 years with acute or convalescent COVID-19. Each CDR3 is given with its conserved first and last residue. A D gene is named only where the DNA matches it firmly. Clone size, where shown, is once, few, many, or a class for clones that have expanded.

d_gene	v_gene	abundance	j_gene	CDR3aa	CDR3nt
NA	TRBV5-1	NA	TRBJ2-2	CASSPGGAGSNTGELFF	TGCGCCAGCAGCCCCGGCGGGGCGGGATCGAACACCGGGGAGCTGTTTTTT
TRBD2	TRBV5-1	NA	TRBJ2-2	CASSLAGMNTGELFF	TGCGCCAGCTCTTTAGCGGGGATGAACACCGGGGAGCTGTTTTTT
TRBD2	TRBV7-7	few	TRBJ2-5	CASSPGVRGGRQETQYF	TGTGCTAGCAGCCCAGGGGTACGTGGCGGGAGGCAAGAGACCCAGTACTTC
TRBD2	TRBV6-5	once	TRBJ2-7	CASSYGGVNEQYF	TGTGCCAGCAGTTACGGGGGGGTAAACGAGCAGTACTTC
NA	TRBV7-2	NA	TRBJ1-1	CASSLGQRNTEAFF	TGTGCCAGCAGCTTGGGGCAGAGAAACACTGAAGCTTTCTTT
TRBD1	TRBV7-2	NA	TRBJ2-7	CASSLTGTGVYEQYF	TGTGCCAGCAGCTTGACCGGGACAGGCGTCTACGAGCAGTACTTC
NA	TRBV6-1	NA	TRBJ2-2	CASSEYGQPNTGELFF	TGTGCCAGCAGTGAATACGGACAGCCGAACACCGGGGAGCTGTTTTTT
TRBD2	TRBV27	once	TRBJ2-3	CASSLVAGGPNTQYF	TGTGCCAGCAGCTTAGTAGCGGGAGGCCCTAATACGCAGTATTTT
TRBD1	TRBV9	once	TRBJ1-1	CASSVKPQGGEAFF	TGTGCCAGCAGCGTAAAGCCCCAGGGGGGTGAAGCTTTCTTT
NA	TRBV5-1	NA	TRBJ2-7	CASSWRDTDEQYF	TGCGCCAGCAGCTGGAGGGATACCGACGAGCAGTACTTC
NA	TRBV14	NA	TRBJ1-2	CASSQGDKGNYGYTF	TGTGCCAGCAGCCAAGGGGATAAGGGGAACTATGGCTACACCTTC
TRBD2	TRBV19	NA	TRBJ2-1	CASSSSLAGERLHEQFF	TGTGCCAGCAGCTCATCCCTAGCGGGAGAAAGGTTGCATGAGCAGTTCTTC
NA	TRBV28	NA	TRBJ2-1	CASSLYSREQFF	TGTGCCAGCAGTTTATACAGCCGTGAGCAGTTCTTC
NA	TRBV5-4	NA	TRBJ2-3	CASSRSGSTDTQYF	TGTGCCAGCAGCCGGAGCGGGTCCACAGATACGCAGTATTTT
TRBD2	TRBV15	NA	TRBJ2-7	CATSNSGSTYEQYF	TGTGCCACCAGCAATAGCGGGAGCACCTACGAGCAGTACTTC
TRBD2	TRBV4-3	NA	TRBJ2-1	CASSQDSYPGLAENNEQFF	TGCGCCAGCAGCCAAGATTCTTACCCGGGACTAGCGGAAAACAATGAGCAGTTCTTC
NA	TRBV28	NA	TRBJ1-5	CASRDTTNQPQHF	TGTGCCAGCAGGGACACAACTAATCAGCCCCAGCATTTT
TRBD1	TRBV5-4	NA	TRBJ2-7	CASSLEGQGHEQYF	TGTGCCAGCAGCTTAGAGGGACAGGGCCACGAGCAGTACTTC
NA	TRBV19	NA	TRBJ1-1	CASSIGRGGEAFF	TGTGCCAGTAGTATAGGTCGGGGAGGTGAAGCTTTCTTT
TRBD1	TRBV5-8	few	TRBJ2-7	CASSLAGGGYEQYF	TGTGCCAGCAGCTTGGCAGGGGGCGGCTACGAGCAGTACTTC
TRBD1	TRBV9	NA	TRBJ1-2	CASSVAWTGYGYTF	TGTGCCAGCAGCGTAGCGTGGACAGGCTATGGCTACACCTTC
NA	TRBV21-1	NA	TRBJ2-7	CASSKKGPGQGFYEQYF	TGTGCCAGCAGCAAAAAAGGGCCGGGACAGGGTTTCTACGAGCAGTACTTC
TRBD1	TRBV19	NA	TRBJ1-3	CASRTGAGNTIYF	TGTGCCAGTAGAACAGGGGCTGGAAACACCATATATTTT
NA	TRBV4-3	NA	TRBJ2-1	CASSQDYRVEQFF	TGCGCCAGCAGCCAAGATTACCGGGTCGAGCAGTTCTTC
NA	TRBV5-1	NA	TRBJ1-3	CASSDPDRSPSGNTIYF	TGCGCCAGCAGCGACCCGGACAGAAGTCCTTCTGGAAACACCATATATTTT
NA	TRBV19	NA	TRBJ2-1	CASSRVRGDEQFF	TGTGCCAGTAGTAGGGTTAGGGGCGATGAGCAGTTCTTC
NA	TRBV4-3	NA	TRBJ1-6	CASSPLIGNSPLHF	TGCGCCAGCAGCCCCCTTATCGGTAATTCACCCCTCCACTTT
TRBD2	TRBV11-2	NA	TRBJ2-7	CASSFSGNSYEQYF	TGTGCCAGCAGCTTTAGCGGGAACTCCTACGAGCAGTACTTC
TRBD1	TRBV10-3	once	TRBJ2-5	CAISDGRGQTQYF	TGTGCCATCAGTGACGGCAGGGGGCAGACCCAGTACTTC
TRBD2	TRBV29-1	NA	TRBJ2-1	CSVYFRRAGNEQFF	TGCAGCGTTTATTTTCGGAGAGCGGGAAATGAGCAGTTCTTC
NA	TRBV11-2	NA	TRBJ2-3	CASSPAGAGADTQYF	TGTGCCAGCAGCCCTGCCGGGGCAGGGGCAGATACGCAGTATTTT